These 29 T cell receptor beta chains were sequenced from one sample in a study of blood T cell repertoires in COVID-19. Generated by immunoSEQ multiplex PCR, the TCRdb table keeps only in-frame clones and is missing some. The sample records about 20,000 clones, 75% to 95% being singletons. The sample comprised peripheral blood. The source of these receptors is a human donor in a cohort sampled during active COVID-19.

This clone was observed a few times. The CDR3 nucleotides read TGTGCCAGCTCACCTGCGGGGCAGGGGAACACTGAAGCTTTCTTT. Protein product: CASSPAGQGNTEAFF. This rearrangement joins TRBV18 to TRBJ1-1, with a possible D match to TRBD1 (5 bases). The CDR3 has 15 residues. Per germline, CDR1 KGHSH and CDR2 LQKENI. The ends were cut back, 3 bases at V and 1 base at J, with 12 bases in the middle. Full variable domain (outside the CDR3, taken from reference TRBV18 and TRBJ1-1): NAGVMQNPRHLVRRRGQEARLRCSPMKGHSHVYWYRQLPEEGLKFMVYLQKENIIDESGMPKERFSAEFPKEGPSILRIQQVVRGDSAAYFCASSPAGQGNTEAFFGQGTRLTVV.

The genes are TRBV30 and TRBJ2-1, with 10 bases lining up with TRBD2. Germline V gene data show CDR1 as GTSNPN and CDR2 as SVGIG (reference sequence). The ends lost 3 bases at V and 5 bases at J; junction bases unmatched: 1. CDR3 length: 13 amino acids. CDR3 region: CAWRTSGHNEQFF. CDR3 nucleotide sequence: TGTGCCTGGAGGACTAGCGGGCACAATGAGCAGTTCTTC.

The V call is TRBV6-6, the J call TRBJ2-5, with a possible D match to TRBD1 (5 bases). The CDR3 loop spans 14 amino acids. The germline CDR1 and CDR2 sequences are MNHNY and SVGAGI (reference sequence). Trimming cost V 4 bases and J 3 bases, with 12 bases left between them. The CDR3: CASSLGVNKETQYF. The CDR3 DNA follows: TGTGCCAGCAGTTTAGGGGTCAATAAAGAGACCCAGTACTTC.

CDR3 protein: CASSPQAGGLDEQFF. CDR3 in DNA: TGTGCCAGCAGCCCCCAAGCGGGAGGGCTCGATGAGCAGTTCTTC. This rearrangement joins TRBV9 to TRBJ2-1, with 10 bases aligning to TRBD2. The CDR3 is 15 residues long. Germline V gives CDR1 SGDLS, CDR2 YYNGEE. Germline trimming cut 4 bases from V and 8 bases from J; bases unmatched to any gene: 9.

The gene calls are TRBV5-1 and TRBJ2-1, with 9 nucleotides matching TRBD1. The CDR3 sequence is 14 residues long. After removal of 4 bases from V and 9 bases from J, the junction contained 8 bases not matched to a gene. The germline V gene has CDR1 SGHRS and CDR2 YFSETQ. The CDR3 coding sequence is TGCGCCAGCAGCCGAAAAACAGGGGGCCCTGAGCAGTTCTTC. Translating gives CASSRKTGGPEQFF.

CDR3 residues: CSVEVEVTGYYGYTF. DNA for the CDR3: TGCAGCGTTGAAGTCGAAGTGACAGGGTACTATGGCTACACCTTC. This chain connects TRBV29-1 to TRBJ1-2; 7 bases are a match to TRBD1. The CDR3 is 15 residues long. The junction had 8 bases not matched to a gene; V was cut back by 1 base and J by 3 bases. The germline gives CDR1 SQVTM, CDR2 ANQGSEA. The full variable domain, in which reference TRBV29-1 and TRBJ1-2 provide the parts outside the CDR3, is SAVISQKPSRDICQRGTSLTIQCQVDSQVTMMFWYRQQPGQSLTLIATANQGSEATYESGFVIDKFPISRPNLTFSTLTVSNMSPEDSSIYLCSVEVEVTGYYGYTFGSGTRLTVV.

The chain joins TRBV19 to TRBJ1-1; the match to TRBD1 covers 9 bases. In germline, CDR1 is LNHDA, CDR2 SQIVND (reference sequence). The CDR3 is made up of 16 amino acids. Trimming cost V 2 bases and J 1 base; bases outside gene matches: 5. The CDR3 nucleotides are TGTGCCAGTAGTATAAGGGGGACAGGGACGAACACTGAAGCTTTCTTT. Its translation is CASSIRGTGTNTEAFF.

The genes are TRBV19 and TRBJ1-5, with TRBD1 identical over 10 bases. CDR3 length: 15 amino acids. From germline, CDR1 is LNHDA and CDR2 SQIVND (reference sequence). J gave up 6 bases and V 5 bases, and 7 bases lay outside the gene matches. Written as DNA, the CDR3 is TGTGCCAGTAGTTTCGGGGACAGGGGTGGTCAGCCCCAGCATTTT. As protein: CASSFGDRGGQPQHF.

The chain recombines TRBV7-9 with TRBJ2-1; 10 positions match TRBD2. V dropped 1 base and J dropped 5; count of bases not matched to a gene: 8. Germline CDR1 is SEHNR and CDR2 is FQNEAQ (reference sequence). This CDR3 is built from 17 residues. Written as DNA, the CDR3 is TGTGCCAGCAGCTTAGGCGCTAGCGGGAGAGGGGACAATGAGCAGTTCTTC. Translated: CASSLGASGRGDNEQFF.

The chain uses TRBV28 and TRBJ2-7; D perhaps matches TRBD2 (5 bases). The CDR3 totals 12 residues. Per germline, CDR1 MDHEN and CDR2 SYDVKM. With 6 bases removed from V and 5 bases from J, the gap between germline ends came to 11 bases. The CDR3 nucleotides read TGTGCCAGCAGCTCAGCGGTCCACGAGCAGTACTTC. Protein product: CASSSAVHEQYF. Full variable domain (remainder filled in from reference TRBV28 and TRBJ2-7): DVKVTQSSRYLVKRTGEKVFLECVQDMDHENMFWYRQDPGLGLRLIYFSYDVKMKEKGDIPEGYSVSREKKERFSLILESASTNQTSMYLCASSSAVHEQYFGPGTRLTVT.

The chain joins TRBV18 to TRBJ2-1; 10 nucleotides align to TRBD1. In germline, CDR1 is KGHSH, CDR2 LQKENI. The CDR3 contains 14 residues. Trimming at V came to 6 bases and at J to 8 bases, leaving 7 bases not matched to a gene. The chain's CDR3 is CASSTRTGGDEQFF. DNA for the CDR3: TGTGCCAGCTCTACACGGACAGGGGGAGATGAGCAGTTCTTC.

V gene TRBV13 combines with J gene TRBJ1-2; 8 bases map to TRBD1. The CDR3 extends over 15 amino acids. Trimming cost V 6 bases and J 2 bases; bases outside gene matches: 8. Germline V gives CDR1 PRHDT, CDR2 FYEKMQ (reference sequence). Here the CDR3 DNA reads TGTGCCAGCAGATTACCCCGACAGGGGAACTATGGCTACACCTTC. Its protein product is CASRLPRQGNYGYTF.

The chain links TRBV6-2 or TRBV6-3 to TRBJ2-3; D may be TRBD2 (6 bases). CDR1 is MNHEY and CDR2 is SVGEGT in the germline V gene. The V end was cut by 4 bases, the J end by 5 bases, with 10 bases between. The CDR3 consists of 13 residues. The CDR3 loop is CASSSFSGDTQYF. In DNA form, the CDR3 reads TGTGCCAGCAGTTCCTTTAGCGGAGATACGCAGTATTTT.

This chain links TRBV9 with TRBJ1-4; D is undetermined. The CDR3 loop spans 16 amino acids. Per the germline V gene, CDR1 is SGDLS and CDR2 is YYNGEE. Trimming left V 0 bases short and J 0 bases short, with 9 bases between. The CDR3: CASSVDPSATNEKLFF. Written as DNA, the CDR3 is TGTGCCAGCAGCGTAGACCCCAGTGCAACTAATGAAAAACTGTTTTTT.

The gene calls are TRBV6-2 or TRBV6-3 and TRBJ2-5, with TRBD1 matching 7 bases. The CDR3 totals 14 residues. The trim removed 5 bases at V and 2 bases at J, leaving 5 bases unmatched. Germline CDR1 MNHEY, CDR2 SVGEGT. The CDR3 nucleotides are TGTGCCAGCAGTACCGACAGGGATCAAGAGACCCAGTACTTC. Its protein product is CASSTDRDQETQYF.

The J gene is TRBJ2-3, the V gene TRBV9, with TRBD2 identical over 10 bases. CDR1 is SGDLS and CDR2 is YYNGEE in the germline V gene. The CDR3 runs to 15 residues. Unmatched junction bases numbered 4, after V lost 4 bases and J lost 2 bases. The CDR3 sequence is CASSLAGVLTDTQYF. CDR3 nucleotides: TGTGCCAGCAGCCTAGCGGGAGTACTCACAGATACGCAGTATTTT. The full variable domain, with the rest looked up from reference TRBV9 and TRBJ2-3, is DSGVTQTPKHLITATGQRVTLRCSPRSGDLSVYWYQQSLDQGLQFLIQYYNGEERAKGNILERFSAQQFPDLHSELNLSSLELGDSALYFCASSLAGVLTDTQYFGPGTRLTVL.

This sequence joins TRBV6-5 and TRBJ2-4; 9 bases are a match to TRBD2. The CDR3 spans 15 residues. CDR1 and CDR2 (germline): MNHEY, SVGAGI. The V segment lost 7 bases and the J segment 0 bases; nucleotides outside the gene matches: 4. This CDR3 reads CASKVAGVAKNIQYF. The DNA for the CDR3 is TGTGCCAGCAAGGTAGCGGGGGTAGCCAAAAACATTCAGTACTTC.

The chain links TRBV14 to TRBJ1-1; D may be TRBD1 (6 bases). The CDR3 has 13 residues. Germline V gene lookup returns CDR1 SGHDN and CDR2 FVKESK. V was shortened by 4 bases and J by 5 bases, with 11 bases between the two germline ends. The CDR3 DNA sequence: TGTGCCAGCAGCCGCCGACAGGAAACTGAAGCTTTCTTT. Its protein product is CASSRRQETEAFF.

This clone occurred once. The chain combines TRBV6-2 or TRBV6-3 with TRBJ2-5, with a possible D match to TRBD2 (5 bases). The CDR3 spans 20 residues. Germline assignment: CDR1 MNHEY and CDR2 SVGEGT. Trimming removed 2 bases from V and 2 bases from J, with 27 bases in between. The CDR3 loop reads CASSYRTQRSRPGSQETQYF. In DNA, the CDR3 is TGTGCCAGCAGTTACCGAACTCAGCGGAGCCGCCCGGGTTCACAAGAGACCCAGTACTTC.

The chain couples TRBV10-3 to TRBJ2-2, with a tentative D call TRBD2 (7 bases). The ends were cut back, 4 bases at V and 6 bases at J, with 15 bases in the middle. Germline CDR1 ENHRY, CDR2 SYGVKD. There are 15 residues in the CDR3. The CDR3, as DNA: TGTGCCATCAGTGCAGGCGGGGGCCAGGCCGGGGAGCTGTTTTTT. Translating gives CAISAGGGQAGELFF.

The genes are TRBV20-1 and TRBJ1-5; D gene uncertain. The CDR3 contains 14 residues. CDR1 and CDR2 from the germline V gene are DFQATT and SNEGSKA (reference sequence). With 3 bases removed from V and 0 bases from J, the gap between germline ends came to 9 bases. The CDR3 sequence is CSASSGVSNQPQHF. The CDR3, as DNA: TGCAGTGCTAGTTCCGGGGTTAGCAATCAGCCCCAGCATTTT.

The chain combines TRBV18 with TRBJ1-1; 7 bases align to TRBD1. CDR1 KGHSH and CDR2 LQKENI come from the germline V gene. Trimming cost V 2 bases and J 0 bases; bases outside gene matches: 3. There are 15 residues in the CDR3. The CDR3 sequence is CASSPGTVLNTEAFF. The CDR3 nucleotides are TGTGCCAGCTCACCAGGGACAGTTCTGAACACTGAAGCTTTCTTT.

This clone was seen only once. The gene calls are TRBV28 and TRBJ1-6, with 7 nucleotides matching TRBD1. The junction had 6 bases not matched to a gene; V was cut back by 3 bases and J by 7 bases. CDR1 is MDHEN and CDR2 is SYDVKM in the germline V gene. The CDR3 runs 15 residues. CDR3 sequence (DNA): TGTGCCAGCAGTTTCGGAGGGGGCCGAAATTCACCCCTCCACTTT. The encoded protein is CASSFGGGRNSPLHF. Looking up the rest from reference TRBV28 and TRBJ1-6 gives the full variable domain: DVKVTQSSRYLVKRTGEKVFLECVQDMDHENMFWYRQDPGLGLRLIYFSYDVKMKEKGDIPEGYSVSREKKERFSLILESASTNQTSMYLCASSFGGGRNSPLHFGNGTRLTVT.

V and J are TRBV7-9 and TRBJ1-2, with D uncertain. The length of the CDR3 is 15 residues. Germline V gene data show CDR1 as SEHNR and CDR2 as FQNEAQ (reference sequence). Trimming stripped 7 bases from V and 6 bases from J, with 21 bases between. The CDR3 region has the DNA TGTGCCAGCACGCCCACCCCGACGGCCCAGGATGGCTACACCTTC. The encoded protein is CASTPTPTAQDGYTF.

The genes are TRBV6-2 or TRBV6-3 and TRBJ2-2, with D tentatively TRBD2 (5 bases). Trimming took 0 bases from V and 1 from J, leaving 12 bases between them. Germline CDR1 and CDR2: MNHEY and SVGEGT. The CDR3 loop spans 17 amino acids. The CDR3 here is CASSYSIGVMNTGELFF. The CDR3 nucleotides are TGTGCCAGCAGTTACTCGATCGGGGTTATGAACACCGGGGAGCTGTTTTTT.

The rearrangement uses TRBV30 and TRBJ2-7, with 8 nucleotides matching TRBD2. Germline-derived CDR1 and CDR2 are GTSNPN and SVGIG (reference sequence). V lost 1 base, J lost 5 bases, and 13 bases stayed unmatched. This CDR3 is built from 16 residues. CDR3 region: CAWSGAGGYPRNEQYV. DNA of the CDR3: TGTGCCTGGAGTGGGGCGGGAGGTTACCCTCGGAACGAGCAGTACGTC.

This chain uses TRBV5-4 with TRBJ2-1; TRBD1 matches 9 bases. The V gene end was trimmed by 1 base and the J gene end by 6 bases; junction bases not matched to a gene: 5. This CDR3 contains 15 residues. Germline CDR1 and CDR2: SGHNT and YYREEE (reference sequence). This CDR3 reads CASSLPGQGSNEQFF. In DNA form, the CDR3 reads TGTGCCAGCAGCTTGCCGGGACAGGGAAGCAATGAGCAGTTCTTC.

J is TRBJ1-2 and V is TRBV5-4; D might be TRBD1 (6 bases). The CDR3 is 13 amino acids. Germline lookup yields CDR1 SGHNT and CDR2 YYREEE (reference sequence). The V end was cut by 0 bases, the J end by 7 bases, with 10 bases between. For the CDR3, the DNA is TGTGCCAGCAGCTTGGACAGGGTACCTGGCTACACCTTC. Amino acid sequence: CASSLDRVPGYTF.

The table lists this clone with a count of one. The chain joins TRBV7-3 to TRBJ2-2; 7 bases are a match to TRBD1. The ends lost 0 bases at V and 5 bases at J; junction bases unmatched: 3. CDR1 and CDR2 (germline): SGHTA, FQGTGA. This CDR3 is 15 amino acids long. CDR3 DNA: TGTGCCAGCAGCTTAACGCCAGGGGGAACCGGGGAGCTGTTTTTT. Translation gives CASSLTPGGTGELFF.